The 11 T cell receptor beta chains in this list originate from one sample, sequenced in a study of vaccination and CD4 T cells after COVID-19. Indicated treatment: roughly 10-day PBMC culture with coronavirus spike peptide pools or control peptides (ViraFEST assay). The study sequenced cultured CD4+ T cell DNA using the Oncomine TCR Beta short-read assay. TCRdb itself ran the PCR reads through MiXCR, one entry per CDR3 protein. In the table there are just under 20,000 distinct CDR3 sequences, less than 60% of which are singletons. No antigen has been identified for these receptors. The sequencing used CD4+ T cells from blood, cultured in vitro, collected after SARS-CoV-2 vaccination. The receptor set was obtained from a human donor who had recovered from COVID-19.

CDR3 nucleotide sequence: TGCAGTGCCCGAGCGGCGGGAGGGCTCGAGCAGTACTTC. Encoded protein: CSARAAGGLEQYF. The chain combines TRBV20-1 with TRBJ2-7; 9 nucleotides align to TRBD2. Germline CDR1 reads DFQATT; CDR2 reads SNEGSKA (reference sequence). Unmatched junction bases numbered 9, after V lost 6 bases and J lost 6 bases. This CDR3 spans 13 amino acids.

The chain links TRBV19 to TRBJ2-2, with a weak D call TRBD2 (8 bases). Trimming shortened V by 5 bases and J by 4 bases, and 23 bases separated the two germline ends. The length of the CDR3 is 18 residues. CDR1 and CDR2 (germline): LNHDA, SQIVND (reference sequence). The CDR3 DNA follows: TGTGCCAGTAGTCGCCTGGGACAGCGGGGGTTAACCACCGGGGAGCTGTTTTTT. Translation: CASSRLGQRGLTTGELFF.

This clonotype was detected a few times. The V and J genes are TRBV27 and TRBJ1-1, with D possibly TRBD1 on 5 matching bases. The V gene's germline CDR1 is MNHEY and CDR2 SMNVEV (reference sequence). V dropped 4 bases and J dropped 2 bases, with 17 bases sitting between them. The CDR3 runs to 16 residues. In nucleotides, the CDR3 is TGTGCCAGCAGTTCCCTTGGTCAGGGCCGTAACACTGAAGCTTTCTTT. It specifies CASSSLGQGRNTEAFF.

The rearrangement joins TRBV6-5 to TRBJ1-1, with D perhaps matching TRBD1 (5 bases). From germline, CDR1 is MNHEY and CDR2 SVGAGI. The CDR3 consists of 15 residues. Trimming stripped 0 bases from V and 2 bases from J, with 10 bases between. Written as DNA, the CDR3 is TGTGCCAGCAGTTACTCGAGCGGGGGAAACACTGAAGCTTTCTTT. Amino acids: CASSYSSGGNTEAFF.

CDR3 amino acids: CASSPLGGGYTF. The DNA of the CDR3 is TGTGCCAGTAGCCCTTTGGGGGGTGGCTACACCTTC. The chain combines TRBV19 with TRBJ1-2; D is possibly TRBD1 (5 bases). CDR3 length: 12 residues. Germline CDR1 reads LNHDA; CDR2 reads SQIVND (reference sequence). Trimming left V 6 bases short and J 7 bases short, with 12 bases between.

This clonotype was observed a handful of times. CDR3 DNA sequence: TGTGCCAGTAGTAGCCCTCCTTACGGCTACACCTTC. This gives the protein CASSSPPYGYTF. The V and J genes are TRBV19 and TRBJ1-2; D is ambiguous. Trimming took off 4 bases at V and 8 bases at J, with 11 bases between the two ends. The CDR3 consists of 12 residues. CDR1 and CDR2 (germline): LNHDA, SQIVND (reference sequence).

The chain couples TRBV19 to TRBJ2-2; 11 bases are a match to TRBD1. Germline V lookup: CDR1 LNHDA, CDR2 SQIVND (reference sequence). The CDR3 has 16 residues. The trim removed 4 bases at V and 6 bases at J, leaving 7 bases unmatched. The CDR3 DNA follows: TGTGCCAGTAGTACACCCCGGGACAGGGGGTCCGGGGAGCTGTTTTTT. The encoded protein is CASSTPRDRGSGELFF.

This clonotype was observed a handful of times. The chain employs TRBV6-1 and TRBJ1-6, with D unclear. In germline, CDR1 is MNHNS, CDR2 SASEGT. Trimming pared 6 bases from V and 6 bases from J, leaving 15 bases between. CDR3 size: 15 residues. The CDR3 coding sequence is TGTGCCAGCAGGCCCCGACCTGTCGGTAATTCACCCCTCCACTTT. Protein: CASRPRPVGNSPLHF.

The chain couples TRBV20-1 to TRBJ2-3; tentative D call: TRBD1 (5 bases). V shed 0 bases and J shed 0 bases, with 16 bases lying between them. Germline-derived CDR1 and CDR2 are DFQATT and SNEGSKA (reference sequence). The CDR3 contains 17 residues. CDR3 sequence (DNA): TGCAGTGCTAGAGATCTTAAACGACAGCCGAGCACAGATACGCAGTATTTT. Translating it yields CSARDLKRQPSTDTQYF.

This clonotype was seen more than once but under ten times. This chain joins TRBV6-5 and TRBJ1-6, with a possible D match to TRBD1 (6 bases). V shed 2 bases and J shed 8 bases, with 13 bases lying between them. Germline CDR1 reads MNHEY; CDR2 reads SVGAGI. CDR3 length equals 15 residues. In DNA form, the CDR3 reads TGTGCCAGCAGTTACGACAGGCCCCCGGATTCACCCCTCCACTTT. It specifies CASSYDRPPDSPLHF.

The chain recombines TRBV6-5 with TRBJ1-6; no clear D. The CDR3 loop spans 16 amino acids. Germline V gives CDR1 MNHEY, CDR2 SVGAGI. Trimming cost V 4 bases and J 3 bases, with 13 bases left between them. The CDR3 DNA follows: TGTGCCAGCAGTTCCGGCGGGGATGGCTATAATTCACCCCTCCACTTT. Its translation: CASSSGGDGYNSPLHF.